This T cell receptor beta chain emerged from a study of cytomegalovirus exposure and HLA in healthy donors. The CDR3 consists of 16 residues. In germline, CDR1 is LNHDA, CDR2 SQIVND (reference sequence). V lost 7 bases to trimming and J lost 0 bases; unmatched junction nucleotides: 11. The study ran its PCR with 60 Vbeta and 13 Jbeta primers. Measured with immunoSEQ multiplex PCR; TCRdb has only the in-frame clones, and not every one. Of some 160,000 clones detected, more than 65% appear once; the ten largest clones hold roughly 6.7%. The chain combines TRBV19 with TRBJ1-1; 7 bases are shared with TRBD1. Sequencing used PBMCs. The clonotype comes from a man aged 50 or older in good health and CMV-seropositive. The CDR3 nucleotides read TGTGCCAGTACTCTCTCGGGACAGTTCATGAACACTGAAGCTTTCTTT. Protein product: CASTLSGQFMNTEAFF.